Listed below are T cell receptor beta chains from one sample, sequenced in a study of PD-1 and CTLA-4 blockade in melanoma. Clones were sequenced by immunoSEQ multiplex PCR, and TCRdb holds only the in-frame ones, with some missing. The sample includes about 31,000 clones, less than 90% of them seen just once. Sequencing used CD8+ T cells from peripheral blood, obtained from a patient given anti-PD-1 treatment. These receptors all stem from a human donor with melanoma. Both conserved end residues are part of each CDR3. A D gene is named only where the DNA matches it firmly. Rows may omit the clone size; those that give it use once, few, many or a size class.

>TRBV4-3|-|TRBJ1-1|-
CASSQEHDSGNTEAFF
TGCGCCAGCAGCCAAGAACATGACAGTGGGAACACTGAAGCTTTCTTT
>TRBV7-2|-|TRBJ2-7|-
CASSPYETATYEQYF
TGTGCCAGCAGCCCCTATGAGACAGCGACCTACGAGCAGTACTTC
>TRBV5-6|TRBD1|TRBJ1-4|-
CASSLETGVVEKLFF
TGTGCCAGCAGCTTGGAAACAGGGGTGGTTGAAAAACTGTTTTTT
>TRBV27|TRBD1|TRBJ2-7|-
CASSQSGGRYEQYF
TGTGCCAGCAGTCAATCAGGGGGACGCTACGAGCAGTACTTC
>TRBV4-1|TRBD1|TRBJ2-3|once
CASSPVPDRSDTQYF
TGCGCCAGCAGCCCTGTTCCGGACAGGTCGGATACGCAGTATTTT
>TRBV11-2|-|TRBJ2-7|-
CASSVDWGYEQYF
TGTGCCAGCAGCGTAGACTGGGGCTACGAGCAGTACTTC
>TRBV6-5|-|TRBJ1-3|-
CASSWDNSGNTIYF
TGTGCCAGCAGCTGGGACAACTCTGGAAACACCATATATTTT
>TRBV28|-|TRBJ1-1|-
CASSFPGGGTEAFF
TGTGCCAGCAGTTTTCCGGGTGGCGGGACTGAAGCTTTCTTT
>TRBV27|-|TRBJ1-6|-
CASSLGRSSPLHF
TGTGCCAGCAGTTTAGGACGTAGTTCACCCCTCCACTTT
>TRBV7-8|-|TRBJ2-7|-
CASSLEGAVTYEQYF
TGTGCCAGCAGCTTAGAAGGGGCGGTTACCTACGAGCAGTACTTC
>TRBV6-2/TRBV6-3|-|TRBJ1-1|-
CASSRAVTEAFF
TGTGCCAGCAGTCGGGCTGTGACTGAAGCTTTCTTT
>TRBV10-1|TRBD1|TRBJ1-1|-
CASSGQGGTEAFF
TGCGCCAGCAGTGGTCAGGGGGGCACTGAAGCTTTCTTT
>TRBV7-9|-|TRBJ1-1|few
CASSFIRLADTEAFF
TGTGCCAGCAGCTTTATTAGGTTGGCTGACACTGAAGCTTTCTTT
>TRBV6-2/TRBV6-3|-|TRBJ2-7|few
CASSYDVRTYEQYF
TGTGCCAGCAGTTACGATGTCAGAACCTACGAGCAGTACTTC
>TRBV7-9|-|TRBJ2-1|-
CASSSLGVNEQFF
TGTGCCAGCAGCTCCCTTGGCGTAAATGAGCAGTTCTTC
>TRBV4-2|-|TRBJ2-5|-
CASSQDGGSQETQYF
TGTGCCAGCAGCCAAGATGGGGGGAGCCAAGAGACCCAGTACTTC
>TRBV9|-|TRBJ1-1|-
CASSSGLMAEAFF
TGTGCCAGCAGCTCCGGCCTGATGGCTGAAGCTTTCTTT
>TRBV9|-|TRBJ1-1|-
CASSGPPRAFF
TGTGCCAGCAGCGGCCCTCCCAGGGCTTTCTTT
>TRBV6-5|TRBD1|TRBJ1-2|-
CASSGQGPYGYTF
TGTGCCAGCAGCGGACAGGGGCCCTATGGCTACACCTTC
>TRBV12-3/TRBV12-4|TRBD1|TRBJ1-1|-
CASSPSGGGEAFF
TGTGCCAGCAGTCCCTCAGGGGGGGGTGAAGCTTTCTTT
>TRBV7-6|TRBD1|TRBJ1-1|-
CASSVGQANTEAFF
TGTGCCAGCAGCGTGGGACAGGCGAACACTGAAGCTTTCTTT
>TRBV30|-|TRBJ1-2|-
CAWSVPGRDYGYTF
TGTGCCTGGAGTGTGCCAGGGAGGGACTATGGCTACACCTTC
>TRBV14|-|TRBJ1-6|-
CASSQKTGDSPLHF
TGTGCCAGCAGCCAAAAGACCGGGGATTCACCCCTCCACTTT
>TRBV6-1|TRBD2|TRBJ2-3|-
CASSGLAGGPVTDTQYF
TGTGCCAGCAGTGGACTAGCGGGGGGGCCAGTCACAGATACGCAGTATTTT
>TRBV4-3|TRBD1|TRBJ1-2|-
CASSQGQGGISGYGYTF
TGCGCCAGCAGCCAGGGACAGGGAGGGATTTCGGGCTATGGCTACACCTTC
>TRBV29-1|-|TRBJ2-1|-
CSVNLDTYNEQFF
TGCAGCGTTAATCTCGACACCTACAATGAGCAGTTCTTC
>TRBV28|-|TRBJ1-1|-
CASKIPMNTEAFF
TGTGCCAGCAAGATCCCCATGAACACTGAAGCTTTCTTT
>TRBV29-1|-|TRBJ1-1|-
CSVPQGRMNTEAFF
TGCAGCGTTCCACAAGGGCGTATGAACACTGAAGCTTTCTTT
>TRBV19|-|TRBJ2-2|-
CATYQGPGELFF
TGTGCCACATATCAGGGTCCCGGGGAGCTGTTTTTT
>TRBV11-2|TRBD2|TRBJ2-3|-
CASSPSSGGPDTQYF
TGTGCCAGCAGTCCCTCTAGCGGGGGGCCAGATACGCAGTATTTT
>TRBV25-1|TRBD1|TRBJ1-6|-
CASSEYGRGDSPLHF
TGTGCCAGCAGTGAATATGGCAGGGGGGATTCACCCCTCCACTTT
>TRBV24-1|-|TRBJ1-2|-
CATSDRQGSNYGYTF
TGTGCCACCAGTGATCGGCAGGGTTCTAACTATGGCTACACCTTC
>TRBV15|-|TRBJ1-5|-
CATSLGDISNQPQHF
TGTGCCACCAGCTTGGGGGACATCAGCAATCAGCCCCAGCATTTT
>TRBV30|-|TRBJ1-4|-
CAWSHKRVAEKLFF
TGTGCCTGGAGCCATAAGCGGGTGGCGGAGAAACTGTTTTTT
>TRBV2|-|TRBJ2-3|-
CARADSTDTQYF
TGTGCCAGAGCGGACAGCACAGATACGCAGTATTTT
>TRBV11-2|-|TRBJ2-7|-
CASSLAVSYEQYF
TGTGCCAGCAGCTTAGCTGTTTCCTACGAGCAGTACTTC
>TRBV4-1|TRBD1|TRBJ1-1|-
CASSPRTGNTEAFF
TGCGCCAGCAGCCCCCGGACAGGGAACACTGAAGCTTTCTTT
>TRBV13|-|TRBJ2-1|-
CASSLPSTDPNEQFF
TGTGCCAGCAGCTTACCCTCCACGGACCCCAATGAGCAGTTCTTC
>TRBV6-6|TRBD1|TRBJ1-2|-
CASSYSTGAGGYTF
TGTGCCAGCAGTTACTCGACAGGGGCGGGTGGCTACACCTTC
>TRBV2|TRBD1|TRBJ1-2|once
CASSESGDRDDGYTF
TGTGCCAGCAGTGAAAGCGGGGACAGGGACGATGGCTACACCTTC
>TRBV29-1|TRBD2|TRBJ2-7|-
CSVEGVRGLAGDEQYF
TGCAGCGTTGAGGGAGTCAGGGGACTAGCGGGGGACGAGCAGTACTTC
>TRBV30|TRBD1|TRBJ1-1|-
CAWDTGQGAGNTEAFF
TGTGCCTGGGACACGGGACAGGGGGCAGGGAACACTGAAGCTTTCTTT